The 17 T cell receptor beta chains below come from one sample, sequenced in a study of T-cell memory formation after mild COVID-19 (dated by TCRdb to about 2021). The library was prepared using 5' RACE. TCRdb records Illumina NovaSeq 6000 as the sequencer. The public reads were run again by TCRdb, first through fastp at Q25 and then through MiXCR, and only productive beta chains were kept. Under each unique CDR3 protein, matching rows form one entry showing the most common genes and DNA. The sample records under 250,000 distinct CDR3 sequences, around 9.1% of which are singletons. 3% to 4.5% of the sample belongs to the ten largest clones. The sequencing input was PBMCs or a T cell subset sorted from them (not recorded which). These receptors were collected from a man aged 18 to 30 who had mild COVID-19 (a few samples of this study predate the infection). The sample titles of this study are shuffled in the database, so cell type and time point are left out; the donor was told from shared clones.

This chain joins TRBV5-1 and TRBJ2-7, with a weak D call TRBD1 (5 bases). From germline, CDR1 is SGHRS and CDR2 YFSETQ. This CDR3 has 14 residues. Between the trimmed V and J ends, which lost 4 bases and 0 bases, there was a span of 11 bases. The CDR3 region is CASSPDSSSYEQYF. CDR3 in DNA: TGCGCCAGCAGCCCTGACAGTAGCTCCTACGAGCAGTACTTC.

In this sample, this clonotype turned up many times. The chain links TRBV5-1 to TRBJ2-3, with TRBD2 identical over 7 bases. With V trimmed by 9 bases and J by 1 base, 11 bases remained unmatched. CDR1 and CDR2 (germline): SGHRS, YFSETQ. The CDR3 runs to 15 residues. The CDR3 DNA reads TGCGCCACCAAGGGGAGGGCTTCTGGCACAGATACGCAGTATTTT. This encodes CATKGRASGTDTQYF. Filled out from reference TRBV5-1 and TRBJ2-3, the complete variable domain reads KAGVTQTPRYLIKTRGQQVTLSCSPISGHRSVSWYQQTPGQGLQFLFEYFSETQRNKGNFPGRFSGRQFSNSRSEMNVSTLELGDSALYLCATKGRASGTDTQYFGPGTRLTVL.

The chain carries TRBV12-3 or TRBV12-4 and TRBJ1-6; D possibly corresponds to TRBD1 (5 bases). CDR3 length equals 14 residues. V lost 3 bases, J lost 10 bases, and 13 bases lay in between. The CDR3, as DNA: TGTGCCAGCAGTTTGGAGGGGTCGCGGTCACCCCTCCACTTT. Protein: CASSLEGSRSPLHF.

The sample holds many counts of this clonotype. The V gene is TRBV11-2, the J gene TRBJ2-7; D is perhaps TRBD1 or TRBD2 (5 bases each). Trimming pared 6 bases from V and 1 base from J, leaving 19 bases between. CDR3 length: 16 amino acids. From germline, CDR1 is SGHAT and CDR2 FQNNGV. The CDR3 sequence is CASRPARGAMSYEQYF. The CDR3, as DNA: TGTGCCAGCAGACCAGCGCGAGGGGCGATGTCCTACGAGCAGTACTTC. Complete variable domain (other parts from reference TRBV11-2 and TRBJ2-7): EAGVAQSPRYKIIEKRQSVAFWCNPISGHATLYWYQQILGQGPKLLIQFQNNGVVDDSQLPKDRFSAERLKGVDSTLKIQPAKLEDSAVYLCASRPARGAMSYEQYFGPGTRLTVT.

The chain couples TRBV12-3 or TRBV12-4 to TRBJ2-2; either TRBD1 or TRBD2 may fit D (5 bases each). This CDR3 has 15 residues. The V gene lost 6 bases and the J gene lost 7 bases, with 18 bases spanning the gap. CDR3 in DNA: TGTGCCAGCAGGTCCGGGGACGCCCGCGTCGGGGAGCTGTTTTTT. As protein: CASRSGDARVGELFF.

This chain links TRBV5-1 with TRBJ1-6; TRBD1 is a possible D gene (5 bases). This CDR3 is built from 13 residues. Germline V lookup: CDR1 SGHRS, CDR2 YFSETQ. Trimming cost V 2 bases and J 11 bases, with 11 bases left between them. The CDR3 DNA sequence: TGCGCCAGCAGCTTTACCGGGACCACACCCCTCCACTTT. This encodes CASSFTGTTPLHF.

This clonotype turned up a few times. This chain connects TRBV7-2 to TRBJ1-2; tentative D call: TRBD1 (5 bases). CDR1 is SGHTA, CDR2 FQGNSA, per germline. Trimming took 3 bases from V and 3 from J, leaving 17 bases between them. The CDR3 spans 16 residues. The CDR3 DNA reads as TGTGCCAGCAGCTTGGGTGGGGGAGAATACCACTATGGCTACACCTTC. Its translation is CASSLGGGEYHYGYTF.

This clonotype appeared many times. The chain recombines TRBV4-2 with TRBJ2-4, with a possible D match to TRBD1 (5 bases). Trimming cost V 1 base and J 0 bases, with 10 bases left between them. The CDR3 totals 16 residues. CDR1 is LGHNA, CDR2 YNFKEQ, per germline. The DNA for the CDR3 is TGTGCCAGCAGCCAAGGTCCAGGGCTAGCCAAAAACATTCAGTACTTC. Protein sequence: CASSQGPGLAKNIQYF.

This rearrangement joins TRBV20-1 to TRBJ1-6, with TRBD1 matching over 9 bases. V lost 0 bases to trimming and J lost 11 bases; unmatched junction nucleotides: 8. The germline V gene encodes CDR1 DFQATT and CDR2 SNEGSKA (reference sequence). This CDR3 comprises 15 residues. The CDR3 coding sequence is TGCAGTGCTAGAGATGTAACAGGGGGCATGGCACCCCTCCACTTT. Translating it yields CSARDVTGGMAPLHF.

This CDR3 is CASSLALADPRHF. The CDR3 DNA is TGTGCCAGCAGTTTAGCGCTAGCGGACCCCAGGCATTTT. V and J are TRBV12-3 or TRBV12-4 and TRBJ1-5, with no clear D. Trimming took 0 bases from V and 15 from J, leaving 15 bases between them. The CDR3 is 13 amino acids.

This rearrangement joins TRBV7-2 to TRBJ2-1; D ambiguous. Trimming removed 1 base at V and 8 bases at J, with 12 bases between. In germline, CDR1 is SGHTA, CDR2 FQGNSA. The CDR3 spans 14 residues. The CDR3 loop reads CASSLEPQSDEQFF. CDR3 sequence (DNA): TGTGCCAGCAGCTTAGAACCGCAAAGCGATGAGCAGTTCTTC.

This clonotype was seen a few times. The chain uses TRBV5-1 and TRBJ2-7; D remains ambiguous. The CDR3 has 14 amino acids. Trimming shortened V by 1 base and J by 5 bases, and 13 bases separated the two germline ends. CDR1 is SGHRS, CDR2 YFSETQ, per germline. DNA for the CDR3: TGCGCCAGCAGCTTGAGGCCCGGTGGCGACGAGCAGTACTTC. Its protein product is CASSLRPGGDEQYF.

In this sample, this clonotype turned up many times. The J gene is TRBJ1-5, the V gene TRBV7-8, with no clear D. The CDR3 contains 15 residues. V dropped 4 bases and J dropped 6 bases, with 16 bases sitting between them. Germline V gene data show CDR1 as SGHVS and CDR2 as FQNEAQ. The CDR3 region is CASSSRKAVVQPQHF. CDR3 nucleotide sequence: TGTGCCAGCAGCTCCCGTAAGGCTGTAGTTCAGCCCCAGCATTTT.

This clonotype was detected only a few times. This chain links TRBV4-3 with TRBJ1-4; a weak D match, TRBD1 (5 bases). V lost 3 bases to trimming and J lost 8 bases, with 22 bases between them. Germline loops: CDR1 LGHNA, CDR2 YSLEER. The CDR3 contains 17 residues. Here the CDR3 reads CASSQYRLGGGAEKLFF. The CDR3 DNA is TGCGCCAGCAGCCAGTATAGACTCGGAGGTGGGGCCGAAAAACTGTTTTTT.

The rearrangement links TRBV21-1 to TRBJ2-3. TRBV21-1 is classified as a pseudogene. The length of the CDR3 is 12 residues. In DNA, the CDR3 is TGTGCCAGCAGCAAACACTACTGTACGCAGTATTTT. Translation: CASSKHYCTQYF.

This clonotype was detected ten times or more. The V call is TRBV5-1, the J call TRBJ2-2; D call uncertain. The V end lost 0 bases, the J end lost 4 bases, and 7 bases lay between the germline ends. CDR3 length: 14 residues. Per the germline V gene, CDR1 is SGHRS and CDR2 is YFSETQ. CDR3 amino acids: CASSLDDLTGELFF. The CDR3 bases are TGCGCCAGCAGCTTGGATGATCTCACCGGGGAGCTGTTTTTT.

The chain employs TRBV6-2 or TRBV6-3 and TRBJ1-2; 12 nucleotides agree with TRBD1. V shed 2 bases, J shed 3 bases, and the junction held 10 bases outside the gene matches. Germline V gene sequence: CDR1 MNHEY, CDR2 SVGEGT. The CDR3 contains 18 residues. CDR3 DNA: TGTGCCAGCAGTTACCCATCCCGGGACAGGGGGCGATACTATGGCTACACCTTC. It yields the protein CASSYPSRDRGRYYGYTF.